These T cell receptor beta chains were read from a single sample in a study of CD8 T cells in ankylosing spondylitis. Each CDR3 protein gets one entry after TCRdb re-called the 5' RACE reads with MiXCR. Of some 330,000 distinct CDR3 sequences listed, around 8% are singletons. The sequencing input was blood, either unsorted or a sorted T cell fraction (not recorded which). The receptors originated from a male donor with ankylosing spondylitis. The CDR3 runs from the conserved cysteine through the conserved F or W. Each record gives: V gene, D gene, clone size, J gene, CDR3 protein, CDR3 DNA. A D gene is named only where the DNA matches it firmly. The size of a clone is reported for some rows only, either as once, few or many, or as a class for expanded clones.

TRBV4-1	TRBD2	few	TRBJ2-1	CASSQRASSGRGTDNEQFF	TGCGCCAGCAGCCAACGGGCGTCTAGCGGGAGAGGAACGGACAATGAGCAGTTCTTC
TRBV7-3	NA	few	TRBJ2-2	CASSETGVSGELFF	TGTGCCAGCAGCGAAACCGGGGTATCCGGGGAGCTGTTTTTT
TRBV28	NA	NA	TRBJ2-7	CASSYPIRGLIYEQYF	TGTGCCAGCAGTTACCCAATTCGGGGTCTTATCTACGAGCAGTACTTC
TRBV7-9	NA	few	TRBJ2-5	CASSLARPRTQYF	TGTGCCAGCAGCTTAGCGCGCCCGAGGACCCAGTACTTC
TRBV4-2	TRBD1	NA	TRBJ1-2	CASSQEFRDRANYGYTF	TGTGCCAGCAGCCAAGAGTTCCGGGACAGGGCTAACTATGGCTACACCTTC
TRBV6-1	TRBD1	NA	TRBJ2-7	CASRSSGTGGTEQYF	TGTGCCAGCAGGAGCTCCGGGACAGGGGGCACCGAGCAGTACTTC
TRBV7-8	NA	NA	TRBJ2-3	CASSPSFVERTDTQYF	TGTGCCAGCAGCCCATCTTTTGTGGAACGCACAGATACGCAGTATTTT
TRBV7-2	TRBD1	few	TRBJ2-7	CASSVAGTGAYEQYF	TGTGCCAGCAGCGTAGCCGGGACAGGGGCATACGAGCAGTACTTC
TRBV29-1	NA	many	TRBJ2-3	CSVEGVDTQYF	TGCAGCGTTGAAGGGGTGGATACGCAGTATTTT
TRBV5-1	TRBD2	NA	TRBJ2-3	CASSRLAGGITDTQYF	TGCGCCAGCAGCCGACTAGCGGGAGGGATCACAGATACGCAGTATTTT
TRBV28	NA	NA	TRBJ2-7	CASIPRTARSYEQYF	TGTGCCAGCATCCCGCGGACAGCCAGATCCTACGAGCAGTACTTC
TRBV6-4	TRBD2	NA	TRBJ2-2	CASTVLAGGTGELFF	TGTGCCAGCACCGTACTAGCGGGAGGAACCGGGGAGCTGTTTTTT
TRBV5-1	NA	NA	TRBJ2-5	CASSRSRGETQYF	TGCGCCAGCAGTAGGAGCAGGGGAGAGACCCAGTACTTC
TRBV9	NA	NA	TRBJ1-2	CASSVRASHGYTF	TGTGCCAGCAGCGTAAGGGCGAGCCATGGCTACACCTTC
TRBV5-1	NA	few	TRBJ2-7	CASSSDTYNSYEQYF	TGCGCCAGCAGCTCTGACACGTACAATTCCTACGAGCAGTACTTC
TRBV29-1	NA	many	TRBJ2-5	CSVVGLEETQYF	TGCAGCGTTGTTGGGCTGGAAGAGACCCAGTACTTC
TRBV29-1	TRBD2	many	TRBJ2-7	CSVGLAGRREQYF	TGCAGCGTTGGTCTAGCGGGAAGACGGGAGCAGTACTTC
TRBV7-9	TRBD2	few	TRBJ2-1	CASSIDILAGF	TGTGCCAGCAGCATAGATATACTAGCGGGATTC
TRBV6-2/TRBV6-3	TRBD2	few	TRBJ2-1	CASSRWTSREVMGEQFF	TGTGCCAGCAGCCGTTGGACTAGCAGGGAGGTAATGGGTGAGCAGTTCTTC
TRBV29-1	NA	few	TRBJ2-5	CSVEFWETQYF	TGCAGCGTTGAATTTTGGGAGACCCAGTACTTC
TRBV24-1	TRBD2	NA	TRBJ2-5	CATKAGSGETQYF	TGTGCCACCAAAGCGGGGTCGGGAGAGACCCAGTACTTC
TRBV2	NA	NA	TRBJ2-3	CASSDSYTDTQYF	TGTGCCAGCAGTGATTCGTACACAGATACGCAGTATTTT
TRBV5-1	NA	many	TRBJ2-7	CASSLGPTLYEQYF	TGCGCCAGCAGCTTGGGCCCGACCCTCTACGAGCAGTACTTC
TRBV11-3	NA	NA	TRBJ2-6	CASSYLGTTAGANVLTF	TGTGCCAGCAGCTACCTCGGGACGACGGCCGGGGCCAACGTCCTGACTTTC
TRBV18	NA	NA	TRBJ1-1	CASSSILLGDSEAFF	TGTGCCAGCTCAAGTATATTACTAGGGGACTCTGAAGCTTTCTTT
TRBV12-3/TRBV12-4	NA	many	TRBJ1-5	CASSLTRANQPQHF	TGTGCCAGCAGTTTAACTAGGGCCAATCAGCCCCAGCATTTT
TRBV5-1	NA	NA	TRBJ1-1	CASSQTDNTEAFF	TGCGCCAGCAGCCAGACAGATAACACTGAAGCTTTCTTT
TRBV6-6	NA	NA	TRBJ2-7	CASSHTMVYEQYF	TGTGCCAGCAGTCACACTATGGTCTACGAGCAGTACTTC
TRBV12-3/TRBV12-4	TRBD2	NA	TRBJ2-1	CASSLAGDHNEQFF	TGTGCCAGTTCCCTAGCGGGAGATCACAATGAGCAGTTCTTC
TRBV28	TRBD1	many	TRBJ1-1	CASSAPGGLTEAFF	TGTGCCAGCAGTGCTCCAGGGGGCCTCACTGAAGCTTTCTTT
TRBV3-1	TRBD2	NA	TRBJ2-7	CASSQDTSGSFYEQYF	TGTGCCAGCAGCCAAGATACCAGCGGGAGCTTCTACGAGCAGTACTTC
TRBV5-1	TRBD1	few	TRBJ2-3	CASSSVLGGPTDTQYF	TGCGCCAGCAGCTCCGTTCTAGGGGGCCCCACAGATACGCAGTATTTT
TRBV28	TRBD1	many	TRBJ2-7	CASSLFPGQGYFVYEQYF	TGTGCCAGCAGTCTCTTTCCGGGACAGGGGTATTTTGTTTACGAGCAGTACTTC
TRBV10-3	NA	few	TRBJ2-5	CAISDRETQYF	TGTGCCATCAGTGACAGGGAGACCCAGTACTTC
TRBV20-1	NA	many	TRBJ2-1	CSARAPGVGYEQFF	TGCAGTGCTAGGGCCCCAGGGGTCGGATATGAGCAGTTCTTC
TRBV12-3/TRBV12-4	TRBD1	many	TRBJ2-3	CASSLRQGGDTQYF	TGTGCCAGCAGTTTAAGACAGGGTGGGGATACGCAGTATTTT
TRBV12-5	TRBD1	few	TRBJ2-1	CASGGQGRGNEQFF	TGTGCTAGTGGAGGACAGGGGAGGGGCAATGAGCAGTTCTTC
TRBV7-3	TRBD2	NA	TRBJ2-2	CASSFLGRDLTGELFF	TGTGCCAGCAGCTTCCTCGGGAGGGATCTAACCGGGGAGCTGTTTTTT
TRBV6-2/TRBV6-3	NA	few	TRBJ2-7	CASSYRGTAHEQYF	TGTGCCAGCAGTTACCGGGGCACCGCCCACGAGCAGTACTTC
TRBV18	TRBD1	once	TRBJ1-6	CASSLAGTDDNSPLHF	TGTGCCAGCTCACTCGCCGGGACAGATGATAATTCACCCCTCCACTTT
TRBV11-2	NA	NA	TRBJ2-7	CASSLQQYEQYF	TGTGCCAGCAGCTTACAGCAGTACGAGCAGTACTTC
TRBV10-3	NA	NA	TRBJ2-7	CAISEQPRTTPLVREQYF	TGTGCCATCAGTGAACAACCACGGACTACCCCCCTGGTTCGCGAGCAGTACTTC
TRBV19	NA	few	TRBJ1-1	CASSMGPGVTEAFF	TGTGCCAGTAGTATGGGACCCGGGGTCACTGAAGCTTTCTTT
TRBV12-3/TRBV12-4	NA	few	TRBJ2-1	CASSTDSTSYNEQFF	TGTGCCAGCAGTACGGACAGTACTTCCTACAATGAGCAGTTCTTC
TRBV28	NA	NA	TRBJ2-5	CASRETPGTQYF	TGTGCCAGCAGGGAAACTCCGGGGACCCAGTACTTC
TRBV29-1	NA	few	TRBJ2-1	CSSTGLPYNEQFF	TGCAGCTCCACCGGACTTCCCTACAATGAGCAGTTCTTC
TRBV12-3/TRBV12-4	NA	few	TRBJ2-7	CASSPTTGNPHYEQYF	TGTGCCAGCAGTCCGACGACAGGCAACCCTCACTACGAGCAGTACTTC
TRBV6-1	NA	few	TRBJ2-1	CACGAGTVWGEQFF	TGTGCCTGTGGGGCCGGGACGGTATGGGGTGAGCAGTTCTTC
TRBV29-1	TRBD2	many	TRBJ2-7	CSVGGSGRFSYEQYF	TGCAGCGTTGGGGGTAGCGGGAGGTTTTCCTACGAGCAGTACTTC
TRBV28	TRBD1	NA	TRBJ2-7	CASSIDRGAYEQYF	TGTGCCAGCAGCATAGACAGGGGGGCCTACGAGCAGTACTTC
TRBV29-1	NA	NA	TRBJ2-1	CSVNAERSSSYNEQFF	TGCAGCGTCAACGCCGAGCGATCCAGCTCCTACAATGAGCAGTTCTTC